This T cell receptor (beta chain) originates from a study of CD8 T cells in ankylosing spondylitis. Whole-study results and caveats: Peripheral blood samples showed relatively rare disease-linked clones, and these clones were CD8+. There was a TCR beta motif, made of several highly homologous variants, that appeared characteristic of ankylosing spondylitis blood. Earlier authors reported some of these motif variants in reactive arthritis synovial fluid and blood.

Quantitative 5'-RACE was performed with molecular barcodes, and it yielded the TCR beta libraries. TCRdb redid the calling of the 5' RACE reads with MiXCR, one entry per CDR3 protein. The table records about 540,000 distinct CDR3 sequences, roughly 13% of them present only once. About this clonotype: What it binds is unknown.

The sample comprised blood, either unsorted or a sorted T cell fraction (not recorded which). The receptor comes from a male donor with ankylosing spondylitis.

CDR3 region: CASIGQVGTGELFF. DNA for the CDR3: TGTGCCAGCATAGGACAGGTCGGCACCGGGGAGCTGTTTTTT. This chain links TRBV2 with TRBJ2-2; 7 bases line up with TRBD1. CDR3 size: 14 residues. Germline V lookup: CDR1 SNHLY, CDR2 FYNNEI. Trimming cost V 7 bases and J 4 bases; bases outside gene matches: 6.